The 4 T cell receptor beta chains reported below all come from one sample, sequenced in a study of blood T cells in healthy people across ages. The second PCR ran roughly 7 to 12 cycles with a sample-barcoded 5' primer and J-beta primers. One entry per CDR3 protein, called by TCRdb with MiXCR from the 5' RACE reads. This sample has around 500,000 distinct CDR3 sequences, with around 27% found just once. These records were also assigned to another study, of T cells of mothers and their children.

The sequenced sample was blood. The receptors derive from a boy between 2 and 10 years old in good health.

This clonotype showed up just a few times. This chain connects TRBV20-1 to TRBJ2-3; possible D gene TRBD2, 5 bases. There are 14 residues in the CDR3. Germline-derived CDR1 and CDR2 are DFQATT and SNEGSKA (reference sequence). Trimming took 3 bases from V and 3 from J, leaving 13 bases between them. The CDR3 loop is CSASNPGVTDTQYF. CDR3 bases: TGCAGTGCTAGTAATCCCGGGGTTACAGATACGCAGTATTTT.

This clonotype was seen a handful of times. The chain links TRBV29-1 to TRBJ2-3; possible D gene TRBD1, 6 bases. The CDR3 spans 13 residues. V was pared by 3 bases and J by 6 bases, with 13 bases between. Per germline, CDR1 SQVTM and CDR2 ANQGSEA. The CDR3 DNA reads as TGCAGCGTTGAGTCAGGGGTAAGGGATACGCAGTATTTT. The encoded protein is CSVESGVRDTQYF.

Worth noting for this clonotype: One junction end does not reproduce the germline sequence, and a read error may be involved. The chain couples TRBV27 to TRBJ2-7; 7 nucleotides agree with TRBD1. The V gene's germline CDR1 is MNHEY and CDR2 SMNVEV (reference sequence). The CDR3 extends over 16 amino acids. CDR3 DNA: TGTGCCAGCAGTTCAAGCCCTGGGACAGTCTCCCACGAGCAGTACTTC. This codes for CASSSSPGTVSHEQYF.

The gene calls are TRBV10-3 and TRBJ2-6, with D perhaps TRBD2 (5 bases). This CDR3 comprises 20 residues. Germline V gene lookup returns CDR1 ENHRY and CDR2 SYGVKD. V gave up 4 bases and J gave up 0 bases, with 22 bases separating them. The CDR3 DNA reads TGTGCCATCAGTGGATGGGAGACGGTGGCACCCCGCTCTGGGGCCAACGTCCTGACTTTC. Its translation: CAISGWETVAPRSGANVLTF.